This TCR beta chain was captured by sequencing in a study of shared clonotypes between healthy human individuals. As to this clone: The target antigen is unknown.

Germline loops: CDR1 SGHAT, CDR2 FQNNGV. Trimming left V 5 bases short and J 7 bases short, with 12 bases between. CDR3 length equals 13 residues. Study observations and caveats: A handful of donors had roughly 5.2% of their naive CD4 clonotypes in common. Sampling covered nothing but blood. Tissue TCR repertoires likely differ from those found in blood.

Using immunoSEQ multiplex PCR, the repertoire was profiled, and TCRdb retains in-frame clones only, with some absent. The sample shows about 2.4 million clones, over 85% of them seen only once. Source material: naive CD4+ T cells from PBMCs. Noted subset: CD45RA+ positively selected. The chain combines TRBV11-2 with TRBJ1-5, with a weak D call TRBD1 (5 bases). The TCR sequence derives from a man younger than 35 in good health. Some clones in this sample may be carry-over from other donors' samples. The CDR3 loop is CASSRGVSQPQHF. CDR3 nucleotide sequence: TGTGCCAGCAGCCGGGGCGTCAGCCAGCCCCAGCATTTT.